This T cell receptor (beta chain) was sequenced during a study of a mutant IDH1 vaccine in newly diagnosed glioma. Background on the study: Patients had received radiotherapy, temozolomide, or both previously, most receiving both.

Some clones are missing from TCRdb's copy, which holds only in-frame ones; the method was immunoSEQ multiplex PCR. The sample has tens of thousands of clones, roughly 92% seen once. Whole-study findings and limits: Apparently unrelated to pseudoprogression were changes in the top peripheral T cell clonotypes.

There are 14 residues in the CDR3. The germline V gene encodes CDR1 SEHNR and CDR2 FQNEAQ (reference sequence). V dropped 6 bases and J dropped 4; count of bases not matched to a gene: 8. Regarding this clone: Antigen: not known.

Regarding time point: baseline, week 1 (first vaccination visit). Treatment in this sample: pre-vaccination baseline after standard-of-care therapy. New WHO grade 3 or 4 astrocytomas that were IDH1-mutant and ATRX-lost occurred in the donors. V gene TRBV7-9 combines with J gene TRBJ1-1; TRBD1 matches 7 bases. The TCR originated in a man between 18 and 29 years old with glioma. Sequencing used PBMCs, obtained from a glioma patient treated with radiotherapy, temozolomide or both. The CDR3 nucleotides read TGTGCCAGCAGTCTACAGGGGAGGAGCACTGAAGCTTTCTTT. This gives the protein CASSLQGRSTEAFF.